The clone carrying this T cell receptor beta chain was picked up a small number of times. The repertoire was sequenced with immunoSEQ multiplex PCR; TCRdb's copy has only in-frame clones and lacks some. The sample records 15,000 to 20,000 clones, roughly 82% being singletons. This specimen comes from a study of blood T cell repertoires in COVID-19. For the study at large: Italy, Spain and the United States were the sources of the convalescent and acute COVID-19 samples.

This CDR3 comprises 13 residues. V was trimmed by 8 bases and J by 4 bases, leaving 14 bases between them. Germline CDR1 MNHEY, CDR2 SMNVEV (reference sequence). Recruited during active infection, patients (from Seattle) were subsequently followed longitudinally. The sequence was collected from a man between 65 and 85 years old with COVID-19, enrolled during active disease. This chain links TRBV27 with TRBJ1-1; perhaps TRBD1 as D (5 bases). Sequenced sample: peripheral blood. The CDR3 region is CASRGGGVTEAFF. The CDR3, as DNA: TGTGCCAGCCGGGGGGGAGGGGTCACTGAAGCTTTCTTT.